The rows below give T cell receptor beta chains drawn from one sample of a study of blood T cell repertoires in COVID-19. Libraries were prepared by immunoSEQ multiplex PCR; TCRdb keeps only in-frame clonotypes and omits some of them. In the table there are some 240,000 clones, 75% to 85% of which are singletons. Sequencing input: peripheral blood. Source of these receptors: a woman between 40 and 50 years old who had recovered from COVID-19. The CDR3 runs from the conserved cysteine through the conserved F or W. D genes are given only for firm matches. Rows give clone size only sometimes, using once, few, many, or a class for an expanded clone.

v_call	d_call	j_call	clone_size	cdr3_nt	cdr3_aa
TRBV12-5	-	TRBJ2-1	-	TGTGCTAGTGGTCCAGGACTCCTGGGGTCCTTTGAGCAGTTCTTC	CASGPGLLGSFEQFF
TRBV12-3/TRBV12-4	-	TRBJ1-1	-	TGTGCCAGCAGTTTACTGGGGGGATCTGAAGCTTTCTTT	CASSLLGGSEAFF
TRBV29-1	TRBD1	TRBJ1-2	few	TGCAGCGTTGAAATCGGGGCAGGGGGGAACTATGGCTACACCTTC	CSVEIGAGGNYGYTF
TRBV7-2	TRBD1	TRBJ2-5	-	TGTGCCAGCAGCTCACGCCTAGGGGGCGGAGGAGAGACCCAGTACTTC	CASSSRLGGGGETQYF
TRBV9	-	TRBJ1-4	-	TGTGCCAGCAGCGTAGAAGCGGGCCCCGATCCCGGCCGTAATGAAAAACTGTTTTTT	CASSVEAGPDPGRNEKLFF
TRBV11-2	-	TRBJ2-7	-	TGTGCCAGCAGCTTCTCGGGCTACGAGCAGTACTTC	CASSFSGYEQYF
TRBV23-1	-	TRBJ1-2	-	TGCGCCAGCAGTCTTCGACCCAAACCGAGGTATGGCTACACCTTC	CASSLRPKPRYGYTF
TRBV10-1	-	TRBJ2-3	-	TGCGCCAGCAGTCTTGGGGGGTCCACAGATACGCAGTATTTT	CASSLGGSTDTQYF
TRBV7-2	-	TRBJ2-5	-	TGTGCCAGCAGCCCGGGGAGAGCCCAAGAGACCCAGTACTTC	CASSPGRAQETQYF
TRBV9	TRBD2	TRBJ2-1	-	TGTGCCAGCAGCACGACTAGCGTCTCCTACAATGAGCAGTTCTTC	CASSTTSVSYNEQFF
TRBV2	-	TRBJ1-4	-	TGTGCCAGCATGGGAGGAACTAATGAAAAACTGTTTTTT	CASMGGTNEKLFF
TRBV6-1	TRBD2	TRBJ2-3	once	TGTGCCAGCAGTGTACTTAGCGGGGGGAGCACAGATACGCAGTATTTT	CASSVLSGGSTDTQYF
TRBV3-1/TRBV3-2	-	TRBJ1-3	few	TGTGCCAGCAGCCAATCGACAGTCTCTGGAAACACCATATATTTT	CASSQSTVSGNTIYF
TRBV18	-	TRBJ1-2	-	TGTGCCAGCTCACCACAAACTGGACAGACCTATGGCTACACCTTC	CASSPQTGQTYGYTF
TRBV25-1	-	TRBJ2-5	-	TGTGCCAGCAGTGCTACAGGGATGGAGACCCAGTACTTC	CASSATGMETQYF
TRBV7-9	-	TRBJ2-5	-	TGTGCCAGCAGCCGCGGGGGCTTCGAGACCCAGTACTTC	CASSRGGFETQYF
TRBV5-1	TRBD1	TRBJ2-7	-	TGCGCCAGCAGCCCTTGGGGGGGCCCCAACAGGGGGCATCACGAGCAGTACTTC	CASSPWGGPNRGHHEQYF
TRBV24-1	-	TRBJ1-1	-	TGTGCCACCAGTGACCCGGATTCTTTGGGGCCCATGAACACTGAAGCTTTCTTT	CATSDPDSLGPMNTEAFF
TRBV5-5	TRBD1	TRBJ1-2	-	TGTGCCAGCAGCTTGTATACAGGGGGAGGCTACACCTTC	CASSLYTGGGYTF
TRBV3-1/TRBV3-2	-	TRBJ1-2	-	TGTGCCAGCAGCCAATTTCTGTGGGGTCCGGGGGGCAAAGTTCGCTACACCTTC	CASSQFLWGPGGKVRYTF
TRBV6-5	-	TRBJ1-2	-	TGTGCCAGCACTCTCGACACAGCTAACTATGGCTACACCTTC	CASTLDTANYGYTF
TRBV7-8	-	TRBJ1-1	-	TGTGCCAGCAGCTTAGGCTTTGAGGGGAACACTGAAGCTTTCTTT	CASSLGFEGNTEAFF
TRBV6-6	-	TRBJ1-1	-	TGTGCCAGCAGTTACCCCGGACAGAATGAAGCTTTCTTT	CASSYPGQNEAFF
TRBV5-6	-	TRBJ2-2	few	TGTGCCAGCAGCTTGCCAGGGGAGATAAACACCGGGGAGCTGTTTTTT	CASSLPGEINTGELFF
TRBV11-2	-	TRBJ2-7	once	TGTGCCAGCAGCCCCCTGGGGGGTTCTGGCGAGCAGTACTTC	CASSPLGGSGEQYF
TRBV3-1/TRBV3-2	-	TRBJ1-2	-	TGTGCCAGCAGCCCCGACAGCCAGAGGGGCTACACCTTC	CASSPDSQRGYTF
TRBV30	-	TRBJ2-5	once	TGTGCCTGGAGACAGGGATCAGAGACCCAGTACTTC	CAWRQGSETQYF
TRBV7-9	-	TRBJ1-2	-	TGTGCCAGCAGCTCATTATTTGAGTATGGCTACACCTTC	CASSSLFEYGYTF
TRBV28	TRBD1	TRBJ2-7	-	TGTGCCAGCAGTTATAAACAGGGGGCCTACGAGCAGTACTTC	CASSYKQGAYEQYF
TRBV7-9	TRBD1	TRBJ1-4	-	TGTGCCAGCAGCTTTACGGACAGGGGGGATGAAAAACTGTTTTTT	CASSFTDRGDEKLFF
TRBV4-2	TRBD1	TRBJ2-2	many	TGTGCCAGCAGCCAAGCTATCCGAAGTTGGGGGACAGGGTATTCCGGGGAGCTGTTTTTT	CASSQAIRSWGTGYSGELFF
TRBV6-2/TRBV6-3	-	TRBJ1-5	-	TGTGCCAGCAGCCTTGGACTGGACAATCAGCCCCAGCATTTT	CASSLGLDNQPQHF
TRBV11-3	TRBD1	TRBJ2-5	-	TGTGCCAGCAGCTTCCGACAGGGGGAAGAGACCCAGTACTTC	CASSFRQGEETQYF
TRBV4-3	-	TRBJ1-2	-	TGCGCCAGCAGCCAAGATGCGGAGCAGCCATATGGCTACACCTTC	CASSQDAEQPYGYTF
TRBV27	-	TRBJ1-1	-	TGTGCCAGCAGGCCGGACAGCTCGAACACTGAAGCTTTCTTT	CASRPDSSNTEAFF
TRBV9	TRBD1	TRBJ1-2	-	TGTGCCAGCAGCGCCGGGACAGGGTTTTCTGGCTACACCTTC	CASSAGTGFSGYTF
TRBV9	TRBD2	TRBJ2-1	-	TGTGCCAGCAGCGTCAGCGGGGGGGCCAATGAGCAGTTCTTC	CASSVSGGANEQFF
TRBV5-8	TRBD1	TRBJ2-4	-	TGTGCCAGCAGCTCGACAGGGAATAAAAACATTCAGTACTTC	CASSSTGNKNIQYF
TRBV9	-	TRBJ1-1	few	TGTGCCAGCAGCGTTATGGAGACTACTGAAGCTTTCTTT	CASSVMETTEAFF
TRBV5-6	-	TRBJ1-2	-	TGTGCCAGCAGTCCTATGGCGGATAACTATGGCTACACCTTC	CASSPMADNYGYTF
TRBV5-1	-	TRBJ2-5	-	TGCGCCAGCAGACCCGGGACACACAACCAAGAGACCCAGTACTTC	CASRPGTHNQETQYF
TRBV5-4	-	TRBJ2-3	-	TGTGCCAGCAGCTTGGATGGGGGGTTCGGGACAGATACGCAGTATTTT	CASSLDGGFGTDTQYF
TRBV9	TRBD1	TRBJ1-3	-	TGTGCCAGCAGCGTCGGGACAGCTGGAAACACCATATATTTT	CASSVGTAGNTIYF
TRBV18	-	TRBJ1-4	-	TGTGCCAGCTCACCAAGCACTGAAGCTAATGAAAAACTGTTTTTT	CASSPSTEANEKLFF
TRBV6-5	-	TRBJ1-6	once	TGTGCCAGTACTACGCACTCAGACAGGAATTCACCCCTCCACTTT	CASTTHSDRNSPLHF
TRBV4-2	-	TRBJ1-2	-	TGTGCCAGCAGCAGCCGGGACATACATGGCTACACCTTC	CASSSRDIHGYTF
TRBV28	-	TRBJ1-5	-	TGTGCCAGCAGTAGTGGCAGAACCCAGCCCCAGCATTTT	CASSSGRTQPQHF
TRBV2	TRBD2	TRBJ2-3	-	TGTGCCAGCAGTTTGCTAGCGGGAGGCACAGATACGCAGTATTTT	CASSLLAGGTDTQYF
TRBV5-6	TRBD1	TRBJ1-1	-	TGTGCCAGCAGCAAGGGACAGGGAGACACTGAAGCTTTCTTT	CASSKGQGDTEAFF
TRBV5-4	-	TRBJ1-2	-	TGTGCCAGCAGCTTGTCCCGGGACTATGGCTACACCTTC	CASSLSRDYGYTF
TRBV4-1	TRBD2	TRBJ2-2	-	TGCGCCAGCAGACAAACCGGACTAGCAAACACCGGGGAGCTGTTTTTT	CASRQTGLANTGELFF
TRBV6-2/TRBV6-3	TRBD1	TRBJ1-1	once	TGTGCCAGCAGTAATGGACAGGGGGAGACTGAAGCTTTCTTT	CASSNGQGETEAFF
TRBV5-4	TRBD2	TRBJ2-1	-	TGTGCCAGCAGCAGTGGCGGGGGGAACTCCTACAATGAGCAGTTCTTC	CASSSGGGNSYNEQFF
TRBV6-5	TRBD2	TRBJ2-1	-	TGTGCCAGTAGTTACTCGGGAGGGGGTGATGAGCAGTTCTTC	CASSYSGGGDEQFF
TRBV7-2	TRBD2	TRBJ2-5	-	TGTGCCAGCAGCTCCCGACTAGCGGGGGGCCTAGAGACCCAGTACTTC	CASSSRLAGGLETQYF
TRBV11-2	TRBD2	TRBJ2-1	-	TGTGCCAGCAGCCCAGTAGCGCGGGGGGGAGGCTCCTACAATGAGCAGTTCTTC	CASSPVARGGGSYNEQFF
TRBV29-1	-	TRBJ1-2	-	TGCAGCGTGCCAGGCGCGATCGAGAACTATGGCTACACCTTC	CSVPGAIENYGYTF
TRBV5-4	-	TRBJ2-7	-	TGTGCCAGCAGGGCTGGGACTGCCATCCTGTACGAGCAGTACTTC	CASRAGTAILYEQYF